This TCR beta chain came from a study of blood T cell repertoires in COVID-19. The overall study: Acute and convalescent COVID-19 specimens originated in the United States, Italy and Spain.

Under the authors' procedure: Amplified reference gene primers provided the basis for estimating nucleated cell counts. Repertoires were generated with immunoSEQ multiplex PCR, while TCRdb's copy carries only in-frame clones and drops some. The V and J calls and clone size were taken over from that table, and D and trimming were inferred from the DNA. The table includes 190,000 or so clones, around 81% detected once. In this sample, this clone turned up a few times. The sample taken for sequencing was PBMCs or T cells enriched from blood (not recorded which). This receptor was taken from a man in his forties who had recovered from COVID-19.

CDR3 in amino acids: CASSIAWGGVQPQHF. DNA of the CDR3: TGTGCCAGTAGTATAGCCTGGGGAGGAGTTCAGCCCCAGCATTTT. J is TRBJ1-5 and V is TRBV19; D not certain. This CDR3 contains 15 residues. Trimming shortened V by 1 base and J by 6 bases, and 13 bases separated the two germline ends. CDR1 and CDR2 (germline): LNHDA, SQIVND (reference sequence). Together with reference TRBV19 and TRBJ1-5, the CDR3 gives the full variable domain: DGGITQSPKYLFRKEGQNVTLSCEQNLNHDAMYWYRQDPGQGLRLIYYSQIVNDFQKGDIAEGYSVSREKKESFPLTVTSAQKNPTAFYLCASSIAWGGVQPQHFGDGTRLSIL.